The T cell receptor (beta chain) under discussion was sequenced for a study of blood T cells in healthy people across ages. Through a sample-barcoded 5' primer and a J-beta primer mix, a second PCR was run for roughly 6 to 11 cycles. TCRdb redid the calling of the 5' RACE reads with MiXCR, one entry per CDR3 protein. Of about 840,000 distinct CDR3 sequences in the sample, 25% to 30% were seen once. Worth noting for this clonotype: A much bigger clone sits one base away, suggesting this may be a read error.

These same data were also listed under a study on T cells of mothers and their children. From that study: Donation was provided by three healthy Caucasian mothers along with their six children.

The receptor was derived from a woman in her thirties or forties in good health. Sequenced input: blood.

CDR3 amino acids: CAASRPVGRGESATSTDTQYF. The CDR3 DNA sequence: TGTGCCGCCAGCAGGCCCGTAGGCAGGGGTGAGTCTGCAACCAGCACAGATACGCAGTATTTT. The chain employs TRBV15 and TRBJ2-3, with a tentative D call TRBD1 (6 bases). This CDR3 has 21 residues. CDR1 and CDR2 from the germline V gene are LNHNV and YYDKDF (reference sequence).